The source of this TCR beta chain is a study of blood T cell repertoires in COVID-19. Whole-study context: The origin of the acute and convalescent COVID-19 samples was the United States, Italy and Spain. The cDNA or gDNA used as material had been derived from T cells, B-cell-depleted T cells, or PBMCs.

The CDR3 runs 14 residues. Germline CDR1 is SGHTA and CDR2 is FQGNSA. J was trimmed by 4 bases and V by 1 base; bases with no gene match: 2. Original processing methods: Amplified reference gene primers provided the basis for estimating nucleated cell counts. The data were produced by immunoSEQ multiplex PCR, yet TCRdb's version contains in-frame clones alone and is incomplete. The V and J calls and clone size come from that table; D and trimming were worked out from the DNA. The repertoire holds about 180,000 clones, with roughly 84% as singletons. Specimen: peripheral blood. This clonotype was obtained from a human donor in a cohort sampled during active COVID-19. The V gene is TRBV7-2, the J gene TRBJ2-3, with 7 bases identical to TRBD1. CDR3 region: CASSLGQGSDTQYF. The CDR3 DNA sequence: TGTGCCAGCAGCTTAGGACAGGGATCAGATACGCAGTATTTT.